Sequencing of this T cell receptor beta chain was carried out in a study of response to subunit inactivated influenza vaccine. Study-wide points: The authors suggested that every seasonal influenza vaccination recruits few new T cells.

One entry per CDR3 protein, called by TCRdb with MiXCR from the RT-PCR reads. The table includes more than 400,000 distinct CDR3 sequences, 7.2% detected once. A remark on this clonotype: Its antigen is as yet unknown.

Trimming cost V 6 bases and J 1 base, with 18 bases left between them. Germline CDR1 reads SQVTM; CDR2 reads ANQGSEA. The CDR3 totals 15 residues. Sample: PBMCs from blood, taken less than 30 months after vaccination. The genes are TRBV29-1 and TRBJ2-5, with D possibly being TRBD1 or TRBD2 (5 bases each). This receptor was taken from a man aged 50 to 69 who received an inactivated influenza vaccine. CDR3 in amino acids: CSVGVGTLLQETQYF. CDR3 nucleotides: TGCAGCGTGGGGGTCGGCACACTGCTCCAAGAGACCCAGTACTTC.